The rows below give T cell receptor beta chains drawn from one sample of a study of blood T cell repertoires in COVID-19. The repertoire was sequenced with immunoSEQ multiplex PCR; TCRdb's copy has only in-frame clones and lacks some. This table has some 150,000 clones, approximately 86% appearing once. What was sequenced was peripheral blood. Receptors originate from a man aged 65 to 85 with acute or convalescent COVID-19. The CDR3 runs from the conserved cysteine through the conserved F or W. A D gene is named only where the DNA matches it firmly. The size entry is marked missing in some rows and otherwise reads once, few, many or a size class.

>TRBJ1-6|.|.|TRBV10-1
CASSEGASPLHF
TGCGCCAGCAGTGAAGGAGCTTCACCCCTCCACTTT
>TRBJ2-3|.|.|TRBV7-8
CASSPGGSWDTQYF
TGTGCCAGCAGCCCAGGTGGCAGTTGGGATACGCAGTATTTT
>TRBJ2-7|.|.|TRBV7-2
CASRETGNYEQYF
TGTGCCAGCAGGGAGACAGGAAACTACGAGCAGTACTTC
>TRBJ2-5|.|.|TRBV5-4
CASSSRDSLGTQYF
TGTGCCAGCAGCTCCCGGGACTCATTAGGGACCCAGTACTTC
>TRBJ1-4|.|TRBD1|TRBV5-4
CASTDKQGADEKLFF
TGTGCCAGCACCGACAAACAGGGGGCGGACGAAAAACTGTTTTTT
>TRBJ1-3|.|TRBD1|TRBV13
CASSLRAAGGGNTIYF
TGTGCCAGCAGCTTAAGGGCGGCAGGGGGCGGAAACACCATATATTTT
>TRBJ2-2|.|TRBD1|TRBV28
CASQTGQGNTGELFF
TGTGCCAGCCAAACGGGACAGGGGAACACCGGGGAGCTGTTTTTT
>TRBJ1-2|.|TRBD1|TRBV29-1
CSVGRAGGAKGYGYTF
TGCAGCGTCGGCCGGGCAGGGGGCGCGAAGGGCTATGGCTACACCTTC
>TRBJ2-7|.|.|TRBV29-1
CSVEGRGYEQYF
TGCAGCGTTGAAGGAAGGGGCTACGAGCAGTACTTC
>TRBJ2-5|.|TRBD2|TRBV28
CASSWAGVQETQYF
TGTGCCAGCTCGTGGGCGGGAGTGCAAGAGACCCAGTACTTC
>TRBJ1-3|once|TRBD1|TRBV19
CASSITGGSSGNTIYF
TGTGCCAGTAGTATTACAGGGGGAAGCTCTGGAAACACCATATATTTT
>TRBJ2-1|once|TRBD2|TRBV27
CASSLREYNEQFF
TGTGCCAGCAGTTTGCGGGAGTATAATGAGCAGTTCTTC
>TRBJ2-7|.|TRBD2|TRBV19
CASSAGLPYEQYF
TGTGCCAGTAGTGCGGGACTACCCTACGAGCAGTACTTC
>TRBJ1-1|.|TRBD1|TRBV29-1
CSAAPPGQGGEDFF
TGCAGCGCGGCCCCTCCGGGACAGGGAGGAGAGGATTTCTTT
>TRBJ2-5|.|TRBD1|TRBV2
CASTGQRETQYF
TGTGCCAGCACGGGACAGCGAGAGACCCAGTACTTC
>TRBJ1-4|.|.|TRBV6-5
CASGPLGANEKLFF
TGTGCCAGCGGCCCGTTAGGGGCTAATGAAAAACTGTTTTTT
>TRBJ1-1|.|TRBD1|TRBV5-4
CASSLGGQGENTEAFF
TGTGCCAGCAGCCTTGGGGGGCAGGGGGAGAACACTGAAGCTTTCTTT
>TRBJ1-5|many|.|TRBV11-2
CASSPGGGNQPQHF
TGTGCCAGCAGCCCCGGTGGGGGGAATCAGCCCCAGCATTTT
>TRBJ1-6|.|.|TRBV27
CASSYLTGEGSPLHF
TGTGCCAGCAGTTACCTGACCGGGGAAGGATCACCCCTCCACTTT
>TRBJ2-2|few|.|TRBV27
CASLSRNRAAGELFF
TGTGCCAGCTTATCCCGAAACAGGGCGGCCGGGGAGCTGTTTTTT
>TRBJ2-2|once|.|TRBV28
CASRFTPGAGELFF
TGTGCCAGCAGGTTCACTCCAGGGGCGGGGGAGCTGTTTTTT
>TRBJ1-1|.|.|TRBV5-1
CATTPGGSVNTEAFF
TGCGCCACCACCCCGGGGGGCTCGGTGAACACTGAAGCTTTCTTT